This T cell receptor beta chain was identified during a study of CD8 T cells in ankylosing spondylitis. V was pared by 3 bases and J by 6 bases, with 11 bases between. Germline CDR1 KGHDR, CDR2 SFDVKD. The CDR3 runs to 14 residues. This clonotype showed up just a few times. TCRdb itself ran the 5' RACE reads through MiXCR, one entry per CDR3 protein. The table has approximately 300,000 distinct CDR3 sequences, roughly 20% seen once. The clonotype originates from a female donor with ankylosing spondylitis or in good health (not recorded which). This chain connects TRBV24-1 to TRBJ2-1, with a possible D match to TRBD1 (5 bases). The sequencing sample was made of blood, either unsorted or a sorted T cell fraction (not recorded which). Here the CDR3 DNA reads TGTGCCACCAGTGATAGGAGACAGACCAATGAGCAGTTCTTC. Protein sequence: CATSDRRQTNEQFF.